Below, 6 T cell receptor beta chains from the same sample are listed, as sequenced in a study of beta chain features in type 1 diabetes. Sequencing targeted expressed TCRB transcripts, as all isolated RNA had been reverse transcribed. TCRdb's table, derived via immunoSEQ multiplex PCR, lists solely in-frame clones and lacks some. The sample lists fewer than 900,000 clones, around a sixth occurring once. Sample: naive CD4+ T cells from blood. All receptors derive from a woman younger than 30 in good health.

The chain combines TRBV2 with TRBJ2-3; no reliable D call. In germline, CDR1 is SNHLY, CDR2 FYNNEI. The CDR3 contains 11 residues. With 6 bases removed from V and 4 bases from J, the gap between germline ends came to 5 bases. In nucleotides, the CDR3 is TGTGCCAGCAGCTACGCAGATACGCAGTATTTT. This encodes CASSYADTQYF.

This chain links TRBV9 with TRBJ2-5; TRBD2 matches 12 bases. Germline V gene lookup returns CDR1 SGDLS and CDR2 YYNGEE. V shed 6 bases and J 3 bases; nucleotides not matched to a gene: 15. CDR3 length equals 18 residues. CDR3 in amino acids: CASTTLRRTSGVKETQYF. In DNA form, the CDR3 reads TGTGCCAGCACCACCCTCCGACGGACTAGCGGGGTCAAAGAGACCCAGTACTTC.

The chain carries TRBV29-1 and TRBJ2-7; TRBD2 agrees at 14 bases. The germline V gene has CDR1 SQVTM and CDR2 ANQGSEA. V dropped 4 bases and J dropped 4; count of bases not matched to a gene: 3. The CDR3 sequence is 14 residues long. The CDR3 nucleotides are TGCAGCGTTGTGGGACTAGCGGGAGATTACGAGCAGTACTTC. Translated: CSVVGLAGDYEQYF.

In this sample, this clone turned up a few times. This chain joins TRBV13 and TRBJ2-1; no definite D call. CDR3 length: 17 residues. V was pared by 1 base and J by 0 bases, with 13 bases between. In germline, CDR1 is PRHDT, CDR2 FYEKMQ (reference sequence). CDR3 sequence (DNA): TGTGCCAGCAGCTTAGTAGTGCTATCGGGCTCCTACAATGAGCAGTTCTTC. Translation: CASSLVVLSGSYNEQFF.

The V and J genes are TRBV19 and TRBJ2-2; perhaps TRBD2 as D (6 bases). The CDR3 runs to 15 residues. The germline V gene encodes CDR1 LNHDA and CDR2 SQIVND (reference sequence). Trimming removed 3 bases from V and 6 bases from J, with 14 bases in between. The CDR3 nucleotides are TGTGCCAGTAGTATCGACGGAGGGATTGCCGGGGAGCTGTTTTTT. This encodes CASSIDGGIAGELFF.

CDR3 sequence (DNA): TGTGCCAGCAGTTCGGACAGGGGGACAGATACGCAGTATTTT. Residues: CASSSDRGTDTQYF. The gene calls are TRBV28 and TRBJ2-3; TRBD1 matches at 10 bases. The CDR3 extends over 14 amino acids. CDR1 and CDR2 (germline): MDHEN, SYDVKM. V gave up 4 bases and J gave up 3 bases; unmatched junction bases: 1. The full variable domain, with the rest looked up from reference TRBV28 and TRBJ2-3, is DVKVTQSSRYLVKRTGEKVFLECVQDMDHENMFWYRQDPGLGLRLIYFSYDVKMKEKGDIPEGYSVSREKKERFSLILESASTNQTSMYLCASSSDRGTDTQYFGPGTRLTVL.